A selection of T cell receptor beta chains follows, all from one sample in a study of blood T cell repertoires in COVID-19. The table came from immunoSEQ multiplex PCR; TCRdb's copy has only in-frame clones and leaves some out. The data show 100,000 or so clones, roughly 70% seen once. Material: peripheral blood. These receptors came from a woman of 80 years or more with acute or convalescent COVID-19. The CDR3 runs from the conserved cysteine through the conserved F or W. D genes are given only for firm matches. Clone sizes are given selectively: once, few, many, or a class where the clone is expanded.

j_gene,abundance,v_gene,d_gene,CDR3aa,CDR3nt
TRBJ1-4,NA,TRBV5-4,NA,CASRFGGENEKLFF,TGTGCCAGCAGGTTCGGTGGAGAGAATGAAAAACTGTTTTTT
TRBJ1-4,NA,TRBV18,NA,CASSPDSVGEKLFF,TGTGCCAGCTCACCTGACAGCGTGGGTGAAAAACTGTTTTTT
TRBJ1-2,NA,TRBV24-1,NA,CATSDRAFYGYTF,TGTGCCACCAGTGACAGGGCCTTCTATGGCTACACCTTC
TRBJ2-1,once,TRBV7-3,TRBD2,CASSSGLAVYNEQFF,TGTGCCAGCAGCTCCGGGCTAGCGGTTTACAATGAGCAGTTCTTC
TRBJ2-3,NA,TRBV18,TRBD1,CASSLGQGGTDTQYF,TGTGCCAGCTCACTGGGACAGGGAGGCACAGATACGCAGTATTTT
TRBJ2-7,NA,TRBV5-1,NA,CASSLNRDYEQYF,TGCGCCAGCAGCTTGAACAGGGATTACGAGCAGTACTTC
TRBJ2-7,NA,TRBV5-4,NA,CASSTQTSKLYEQYF,TGTGCCAGCAGCACCCAAACTAGTAAACTCTACGAGCAGTACTTC
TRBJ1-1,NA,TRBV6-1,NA,CASSEAFNRDFFVPGAFF,TGTGCCAGCAGTGAAGCCTTCAACCGGGACTTCTTTGTTCCTGGAGCTTTCTTT
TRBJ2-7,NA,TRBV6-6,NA,CASSPPQGEQYF,TGTGCCAGCAGCCCACCACAGGGAGAGCAGTACTTC
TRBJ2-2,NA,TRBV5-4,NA,CASSLGGQVNTGELFF,TGTGCCAGCAGCTTGGGGGGGCAGGTGAACACCGGGGAGCTGTTTTTT
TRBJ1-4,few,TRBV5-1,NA,CASSRGGAREKLFF,TGCGCCAGCAGCCGGGGAGGGGCCCGGGAAAAACTGTTTTTT
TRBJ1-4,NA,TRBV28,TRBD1,CASVQGAEEKLFF,TGTGCCAGCGTGCAGGGGGCTGAAGAAAAACTGTTTTTT
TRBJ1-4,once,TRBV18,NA,CASSETATNEKLFF,TGTGCCAGCTCAGAGACAGCAACTAATGAAAAACTGTTTTTT
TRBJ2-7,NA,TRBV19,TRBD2,CASSRTSGYSYEQYF,TGTGCCAGTAGCCGGACTAGCGGATATTCCTACGAGCAGTACTTC
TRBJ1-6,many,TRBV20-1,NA,CSASSNSGSPLHF,TGCAGTGCTAGTTCCAACTCGGGTTCACCCCTCCACTTT
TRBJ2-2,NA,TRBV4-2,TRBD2,CASSQPSGANTGELFF,TGTGCCAGCAGCCAACCTAGCGGCGCGAACACCGGGGAGCTGTTTTTT
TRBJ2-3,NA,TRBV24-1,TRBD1,CATSDAPGTGSTDTQYF,TGTGCCACCAGTGACGCTCCCGGGACAGGGAGCACAGATACGCAGTATTTT
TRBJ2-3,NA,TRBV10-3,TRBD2,CAISPGTSGPPSVDTQYF,TGTGCCATCAGCCCCGGGACTAGCGGGCCACCTTCGGTAGATACGCAGTATTTT
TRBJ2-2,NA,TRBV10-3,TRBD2,CAIRGTSGEGGELFF,TGTGCCATCAGAGGGACTAGCGGGGAAGGCGGGGAGCTGTTTTTT
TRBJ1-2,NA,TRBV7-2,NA,CASSLAPGNYGYTF,TGTGCCAGCAGCTTAGCTCCGGGGAACTATGGCTACACCTTC
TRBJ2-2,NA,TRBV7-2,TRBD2,CASSQQGLAGGHTGELFF,TGTGCCAGCAGCCAACAGGGACTAGCGGGGGGGCACACCGGGGAGCTGTTTTTT
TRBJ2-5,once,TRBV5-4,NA,CASSLRVGGKSETQYF,TGTGCCAGCAGCTTAAGGGTTGGAGGGAAGAGTGAGACCCAGTACTTC
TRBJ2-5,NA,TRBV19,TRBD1,CASSRRTGAETQYF,TGTGCCAGTAGTCGACGTACAGGGGCAGAGACCCAGTACTTC
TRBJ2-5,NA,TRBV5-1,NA,CASSLYQETQYF,TGCGCCAGCAGCTTGTATCAAGAGACCCAGTACTTC